This T cell receptor (beta chain) was sequenced for a study of vaccination effects on CD4 cells after COVID-19. In the case of this clone: Its target is not known.

V lost 5 bases and J lost 1; bases outside the gene matches: 7. This CDR3 comprises 18 residues. Germline V CDR1 and CDR2: LNHDA, SQIVND (reference sequence). On approximately day 9 of culture, CD4+ T cells were separated out. The table came from immunoSEQ multiplex PCR; TCRdb's copy has only in-frame clones and leaves some out. Here the sample spans approximately 46,000 clones, roughly 72% being singletons. Study observations and caveats: The study had few convalescent patients and no early post-infection timepoints. Mainly new vaccine-induced clones made up the post-vaccine spike-reactive clones in convalescents.

J is TRBJ2-3 and V is TRBV19; 15 bases agree with TRBD2. The sample consisted of CD4+ T cells from PBMCs cultured without peptide, taken before COVID-19 vaccination. This TCR was recovered from a human donor who had a prior SARS-CoV-2 infection. The CDR3 DNA reads as TGTGCCAGTAGTCCCGGGACTAGCGGGAGGCCGGGCACAGATACGCAGTATTTT. Its translation is CASSPGTSGRPGTDTQYF. Looking up the rest from reference TRBV19 and TRBJ2-3 gives the full variable domain: DGGITQSPKYLFRKEGQNVTLSCEQNLNHDAMYWYRQDPGQGLRLIYYSQIVNDFQKGDIAEGYSVSREKKESFPLTVTSAQKNPTAFYLCASSPGTSGRPGTDTQYFGPGTRLTVL.